This entry is about one T cell receptor beta chain. Its antigen is not known. After removal of 3 bases from V and 4 bases from J, the junction contained 5 bases not matched to a gene. The CDR3 is 15 residues long. CDR1 and CDR2 from the germline V gene are SGHVS and FQNEAQ. This entry comes from a study of a mutant IDH1 vaccine in newly diagnosed glioma. For the study at large: Patients, over weeks 1, 3, 5, 7, 11, 15, 19 and 23, received a total of eight vaccinations. Beforehand, treatment had been radiotherapy, temozolomide, or both; the majority received both. Vaccine administration was initiated 4-6 weeks following radiotherapy alone, or with temozolomide cycles. Study findings and constraints: Pseudoprogression showed no apparent link to changes in top peripheral T cell clonotypes.

Repertoires were generated with immunoSEQ multiplex PCR, while TCRdb's copy carries only in-frame clones and drops some. The sample comprises approximately 21,000 clones, 89% of which are singletons, and around 5.7% rests with the top ten. The time point is: week 11, during vaccination. Topical imiquimod accompanied each vaccine dose, which consisted of 300 ug of mutant IDH1 20-mer peptide. The V and J genes are TRBV7-8 and TRBJ1-5; 8 positions agree with TRBD1. The specimen was PBMCs, collected from a glioma patient whose treatment included an IDH1 peptide vaccine. This clonotype originated in a woman aged 40 to 55 with glioma. The CDR3 DNA reads TGTGCCAGCAGCTTCCTTGGACAGGGAAATCAGCCCCAGCATTTT. It yields the protein CASSFLGQGNQPQHF.